Sequencing of this TCR beta chain was carried out in a study of cytomegalovirus exposure and HLA in healthy donors. Overall study results and limits: A later analysis showed HLA-associated TCR beta chains outstripping equally common others in clonal expansion.

The germline V gene has CDR1 MNHEY and CDR2 SVGAGI. With 0 bases clipped from V and 8 bases from J, the junction kept 11 bases outside the gene matches. The CDR3 sequence is 16 residues long. The PCR employed 60 Vbeta primers together with 13 Jbeta primers. The assay was immunoSEQ multiplex PCR, and TCRdb's table has in-frame clones only and misses some. This table has 75,000 or so clones, about 72% appearing once. In regard to this clone: Its antigen is not known.

This chain uses TRBV6-5 with TRBJ2-3; 7 positions match TRBD2. Specimen: PBMCs. The origin of this receptor is a man aged 40-49 years in good health and CMV-seropositive. As DNA, the CDR3 is TGTGCCAGCAGTTACTCAGAAGCGGCGTCGGGGGGTACGCAGTATTTT. This sequence encodes CASSYSEAASGGTQYF.